The source of this T cell receptor (beta chain) is a study of monozygotic twins with inflammatory bowel disease. TCRdb reprocessed the 5' RACE reads; each CDR3 protein has one entry and no DNA is given. This sample's clone table lists over 200,000 distinct CDR3 sequences. There are 15 residues in the CDR3. CDR1 is SGHRS, CDR2 YFSETQ, per germline. Sequencing input: blood. This receptor was identified in a human donor with ulcerative colitis or Crohn's disease, or a healthy co-twin of an affected twin (not recorded which). This chain joins TRBV5-1 and TRBJ2-2; TCRdb designates TRBD2, a call that cannot be tested without DNA. The CDR3 region is CASSLSASGSGELFF.